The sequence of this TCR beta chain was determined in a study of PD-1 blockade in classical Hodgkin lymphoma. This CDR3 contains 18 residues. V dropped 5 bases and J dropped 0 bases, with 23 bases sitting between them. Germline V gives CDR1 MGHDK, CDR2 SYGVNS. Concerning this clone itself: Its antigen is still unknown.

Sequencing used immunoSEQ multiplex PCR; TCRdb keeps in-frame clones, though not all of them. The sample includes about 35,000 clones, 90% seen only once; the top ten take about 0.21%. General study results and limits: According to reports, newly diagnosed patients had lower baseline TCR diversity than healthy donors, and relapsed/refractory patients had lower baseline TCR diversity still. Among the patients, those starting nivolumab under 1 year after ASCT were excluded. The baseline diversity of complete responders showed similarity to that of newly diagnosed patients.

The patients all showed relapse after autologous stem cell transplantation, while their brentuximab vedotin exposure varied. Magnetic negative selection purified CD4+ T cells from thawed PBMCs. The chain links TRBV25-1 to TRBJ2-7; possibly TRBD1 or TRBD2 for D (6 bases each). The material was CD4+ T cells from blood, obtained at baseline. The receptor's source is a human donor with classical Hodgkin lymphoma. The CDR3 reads CASSHPGGQGRSSYEQYF. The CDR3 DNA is TGTGCCAGCAGTCACCCCGGGGGACAAGGACGGAGCTCCTACGAGCAGTACTTC.